Given below is one T cell receptor beta chain in context. The data were obtained in a study of blood T cell repertoires in COVID-19. This CDR3 comprises 16 residues. Per the germline V gene, CDR1 is MRHNA and CDR2 is SNTAGT. Germline trimming cut 3 bases from V and 5 bases from J; bases unmatched to any gene: 4. This table comes from immunoSEQ multiplex PCR, and its TCRdb copy is limited to in-frame clones, with some not included. The sample holds about 100,000 clones, less than 85% seen once. The receptor comes from a woman aged 60-75 years with acute or convalescent COVID-19. The V gene is TRBV6-4, the J gene TRBJ2-3, with 14 positions matching TRBD2. The specimen sequenced was peripheral blood. As DNA, the CDR3 is TGTGCCAGCAGTGAGAGACTAGCGGGGGGGCAAGATACGCAGTATTTT. It codes for CASSERLAGGQDTQYF.